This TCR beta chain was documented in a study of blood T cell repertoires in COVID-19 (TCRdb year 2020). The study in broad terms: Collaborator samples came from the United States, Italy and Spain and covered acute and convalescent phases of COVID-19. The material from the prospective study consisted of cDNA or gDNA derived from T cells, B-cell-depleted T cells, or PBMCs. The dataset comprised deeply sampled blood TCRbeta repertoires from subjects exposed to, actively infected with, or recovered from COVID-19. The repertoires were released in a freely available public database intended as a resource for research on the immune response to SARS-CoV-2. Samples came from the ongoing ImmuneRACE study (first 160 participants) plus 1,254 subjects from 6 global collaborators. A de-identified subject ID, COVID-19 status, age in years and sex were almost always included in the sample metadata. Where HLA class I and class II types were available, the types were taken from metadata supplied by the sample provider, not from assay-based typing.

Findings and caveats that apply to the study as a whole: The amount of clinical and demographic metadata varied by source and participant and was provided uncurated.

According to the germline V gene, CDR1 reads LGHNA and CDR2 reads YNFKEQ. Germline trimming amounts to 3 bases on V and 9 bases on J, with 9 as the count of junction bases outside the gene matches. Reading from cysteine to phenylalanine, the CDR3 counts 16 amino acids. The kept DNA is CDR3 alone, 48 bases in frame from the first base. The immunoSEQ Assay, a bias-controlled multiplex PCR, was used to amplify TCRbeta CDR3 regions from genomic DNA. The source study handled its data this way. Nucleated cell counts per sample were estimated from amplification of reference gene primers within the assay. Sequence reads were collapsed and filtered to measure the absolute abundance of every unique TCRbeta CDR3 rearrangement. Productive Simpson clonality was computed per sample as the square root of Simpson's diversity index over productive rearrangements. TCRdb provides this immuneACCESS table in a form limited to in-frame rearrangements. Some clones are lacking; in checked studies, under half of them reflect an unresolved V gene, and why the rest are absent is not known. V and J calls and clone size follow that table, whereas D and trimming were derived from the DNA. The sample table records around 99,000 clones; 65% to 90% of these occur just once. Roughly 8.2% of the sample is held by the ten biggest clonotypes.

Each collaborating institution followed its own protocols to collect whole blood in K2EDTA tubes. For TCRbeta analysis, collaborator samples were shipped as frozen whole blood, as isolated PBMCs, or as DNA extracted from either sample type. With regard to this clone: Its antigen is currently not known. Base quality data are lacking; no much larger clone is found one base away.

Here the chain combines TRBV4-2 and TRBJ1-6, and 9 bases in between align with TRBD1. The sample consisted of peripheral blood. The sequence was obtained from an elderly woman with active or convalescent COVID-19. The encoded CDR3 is CASSQLSTGGGSPLHF. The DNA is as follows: TGTGCCAGCAGCCAGCTATCGACAGGGGGGGGTTCACCCCTCCACTTT.